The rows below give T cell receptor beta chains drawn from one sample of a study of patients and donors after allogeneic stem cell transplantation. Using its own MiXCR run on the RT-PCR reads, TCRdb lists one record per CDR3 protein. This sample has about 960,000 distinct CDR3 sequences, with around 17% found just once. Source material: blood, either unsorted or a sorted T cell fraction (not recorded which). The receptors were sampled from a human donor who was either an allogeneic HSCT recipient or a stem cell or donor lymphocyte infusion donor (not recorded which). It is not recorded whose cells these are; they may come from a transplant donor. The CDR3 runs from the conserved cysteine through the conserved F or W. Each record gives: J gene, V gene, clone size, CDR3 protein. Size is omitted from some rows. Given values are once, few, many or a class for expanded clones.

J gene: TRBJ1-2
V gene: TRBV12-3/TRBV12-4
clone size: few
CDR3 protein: CASNAGSYGYTF

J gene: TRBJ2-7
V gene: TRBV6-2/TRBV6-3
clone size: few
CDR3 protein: CASSYSARGAYEQYF

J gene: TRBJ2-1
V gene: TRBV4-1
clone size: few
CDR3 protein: CASSQVPAGGVKFF

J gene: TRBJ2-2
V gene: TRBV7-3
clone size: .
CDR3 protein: CASSRTLSGELFF

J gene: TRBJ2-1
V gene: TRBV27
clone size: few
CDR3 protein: CASSRQGRLLNEQFF

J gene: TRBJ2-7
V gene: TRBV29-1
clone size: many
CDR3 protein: CSVVDRYYEQYF

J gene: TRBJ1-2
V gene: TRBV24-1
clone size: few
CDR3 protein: CATSDSTPPPRGGDGYTF

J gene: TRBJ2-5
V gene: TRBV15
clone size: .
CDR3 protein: CATSPGTPGLETQYF

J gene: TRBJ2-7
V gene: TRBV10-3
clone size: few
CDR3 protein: CAIRKGQGSSYEQYF

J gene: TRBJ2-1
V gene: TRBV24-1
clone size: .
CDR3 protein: CATSDAGQNNEQFF

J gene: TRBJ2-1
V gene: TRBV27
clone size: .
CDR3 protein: CASNEKRGAGNEQFF

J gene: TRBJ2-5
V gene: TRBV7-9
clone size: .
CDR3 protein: CASRWDYQQETQYF

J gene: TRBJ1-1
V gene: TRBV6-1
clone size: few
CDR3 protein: CASSETAGRDTEAFF

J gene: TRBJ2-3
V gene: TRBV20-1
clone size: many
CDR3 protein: CSARLGVSTDTQYF

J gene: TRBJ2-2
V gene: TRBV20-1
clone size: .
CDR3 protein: CSARIPGGPITGELFF

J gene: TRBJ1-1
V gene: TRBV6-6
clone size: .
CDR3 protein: CASRFQDTEAFF

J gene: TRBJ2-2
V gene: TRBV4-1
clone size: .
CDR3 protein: CASSLGPSEELFF

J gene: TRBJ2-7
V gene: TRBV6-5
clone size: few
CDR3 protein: CASRRSSYEQYF

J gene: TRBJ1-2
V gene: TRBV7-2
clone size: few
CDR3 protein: CASGGGGENYGYTF

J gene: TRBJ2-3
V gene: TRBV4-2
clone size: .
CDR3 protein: CASSPRNIDTQYF

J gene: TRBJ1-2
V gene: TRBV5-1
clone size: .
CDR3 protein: CASSSPLNNYGYTF

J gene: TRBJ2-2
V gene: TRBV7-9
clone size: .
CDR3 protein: CASSFPQDRVGTGELFF

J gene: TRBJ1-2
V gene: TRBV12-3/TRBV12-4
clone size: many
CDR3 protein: CASSLADRGVGYTF

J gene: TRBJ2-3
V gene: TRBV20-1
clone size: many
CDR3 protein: CSARGANPSTDTQYF

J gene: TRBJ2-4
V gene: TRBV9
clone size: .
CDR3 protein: CASSSGGDIQYF

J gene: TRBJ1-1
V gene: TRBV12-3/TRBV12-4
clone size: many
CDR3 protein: CASSYRGSTEAFF

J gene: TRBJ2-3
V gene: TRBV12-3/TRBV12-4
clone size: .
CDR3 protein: CASSLRTLAGGGTDTQYF

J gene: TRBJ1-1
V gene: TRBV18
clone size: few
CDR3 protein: CASSPQNGRMNTEAFF

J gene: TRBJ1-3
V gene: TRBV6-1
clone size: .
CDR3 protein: CASSERTEDTIYF

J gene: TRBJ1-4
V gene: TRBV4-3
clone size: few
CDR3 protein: CASSQAGRANEKLFF

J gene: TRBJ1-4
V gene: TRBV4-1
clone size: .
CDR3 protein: CASSPTGQVSLEKLFF

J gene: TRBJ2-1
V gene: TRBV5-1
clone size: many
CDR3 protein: CASSGSASHNEQFF

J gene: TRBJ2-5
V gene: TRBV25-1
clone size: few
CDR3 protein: CASSEFTRRETQYF

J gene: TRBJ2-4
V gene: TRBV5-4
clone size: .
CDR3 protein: CASSLAYGTGSLAKNIQYF

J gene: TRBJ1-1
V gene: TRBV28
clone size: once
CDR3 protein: CASTSGGRGTEAFF

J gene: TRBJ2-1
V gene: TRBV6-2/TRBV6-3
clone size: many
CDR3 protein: CASSSTDREQFF

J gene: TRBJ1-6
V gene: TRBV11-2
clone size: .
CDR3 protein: CASSETRGVYSPLHF

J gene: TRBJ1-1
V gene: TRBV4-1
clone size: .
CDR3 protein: CASSQTGSAEAFF

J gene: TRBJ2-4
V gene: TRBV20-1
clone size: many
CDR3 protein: CSARVPGGHKNIQYF

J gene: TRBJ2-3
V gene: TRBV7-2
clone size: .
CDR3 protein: CASSLGAGRADTQYF

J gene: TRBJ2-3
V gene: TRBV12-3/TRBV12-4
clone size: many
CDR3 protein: CASSPRTGSDTQYF

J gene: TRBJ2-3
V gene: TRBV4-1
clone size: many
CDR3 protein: CASSQAEKGTDTQYF

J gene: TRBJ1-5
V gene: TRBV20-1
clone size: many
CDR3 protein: CSASRALNQPQHF

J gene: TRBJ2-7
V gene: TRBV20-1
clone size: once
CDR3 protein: CSARERPEGGEQYF

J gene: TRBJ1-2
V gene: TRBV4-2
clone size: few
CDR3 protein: CASSQDGLGGSIDYTF

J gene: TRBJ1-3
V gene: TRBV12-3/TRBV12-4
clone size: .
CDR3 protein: CASSPDRNLGNTIYF

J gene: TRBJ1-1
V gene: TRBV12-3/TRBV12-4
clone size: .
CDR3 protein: CASSIYSPGTEAFF

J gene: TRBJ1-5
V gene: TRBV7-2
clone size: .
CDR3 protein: CASSLWQDNQPQHF

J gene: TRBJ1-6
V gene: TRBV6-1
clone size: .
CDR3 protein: CASSRGTGSSYNSPLHF

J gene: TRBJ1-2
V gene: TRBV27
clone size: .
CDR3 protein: CASHRGDDYGYTF

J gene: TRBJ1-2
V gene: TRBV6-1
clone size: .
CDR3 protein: CASTQRVGQGKNGYTF

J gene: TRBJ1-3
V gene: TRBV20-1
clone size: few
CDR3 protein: CSADVGQGVSGNTIYF

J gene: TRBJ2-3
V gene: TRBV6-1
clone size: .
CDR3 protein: CASSGLSVIGPDTQYF

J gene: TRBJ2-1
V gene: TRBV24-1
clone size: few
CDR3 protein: CATSDRRGAGASQFF

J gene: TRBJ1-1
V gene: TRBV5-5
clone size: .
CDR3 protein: CASSLGWISRMNTEAFF

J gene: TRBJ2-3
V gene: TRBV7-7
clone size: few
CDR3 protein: CASSPSASGGTDTQYF

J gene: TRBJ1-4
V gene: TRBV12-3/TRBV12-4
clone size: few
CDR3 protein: CASSSPTGPEKLFF

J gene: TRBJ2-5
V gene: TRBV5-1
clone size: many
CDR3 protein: CASSLGSGRETQYF

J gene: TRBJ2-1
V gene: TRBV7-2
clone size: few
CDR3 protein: CASSLDGTSAYNEQFF